The present T cell receptor (beta chain) was sequenced within a study of cytomegalovirus exposure and HLA in healthy donors. Overall study results and limits: Prior analysis indicated that the majority of TCR beta V segments exhibited productivity approximately 90% or approximately 30% of the time. Later on, an analysis tied 15,000 or so TCR beta sequences to HLA alleles at 0.05 false discovery rate. Under in vitro conditions, a few CMV-associated chains were confirmed as specific for CMV antigens.

PCR used 60 Vbeta primers and 13 Jbeta primers. The data were produced by immunoSEQ multiplex PCR, yet TCRdb's version contains in-frame clones alone and is incomplete. The table lists about 62,000 clones, over 60% of them singletons. The germline gives CDR1 MDHEN, CDR2 SYDVKM. The CDR3 consists of 15 residues. Deletions cut 3 bases from V and 0 bases from J, with 9 bases between. A remark on this clone: Its antigen remains unknown.

The rearrangement uses TRBV28 and TRBJ1-5; no definite D call. The receptor was isolated from a woman under 40 in good health and CMV-seronegative. Sequenced input: PBMCs. CDR3 sequence reads: CASSLTTISNQPQHF. DNA for the CDR3: TGTGCCAGCAGTTTGACAACAATTAGCAATCAGCCCCAGCATTTT.